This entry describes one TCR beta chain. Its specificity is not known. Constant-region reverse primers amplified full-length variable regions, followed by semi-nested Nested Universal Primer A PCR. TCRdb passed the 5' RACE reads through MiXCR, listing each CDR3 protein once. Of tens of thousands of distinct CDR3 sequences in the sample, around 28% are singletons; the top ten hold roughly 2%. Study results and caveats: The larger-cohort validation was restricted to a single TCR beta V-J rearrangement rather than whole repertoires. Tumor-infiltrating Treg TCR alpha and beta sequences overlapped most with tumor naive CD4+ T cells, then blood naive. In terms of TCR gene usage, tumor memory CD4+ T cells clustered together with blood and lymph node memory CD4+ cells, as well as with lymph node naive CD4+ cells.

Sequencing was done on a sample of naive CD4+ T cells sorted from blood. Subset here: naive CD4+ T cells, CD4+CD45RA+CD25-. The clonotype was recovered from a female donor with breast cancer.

The CDR3 nucleotides are TGTGCCAGCAGTTCAAGTGTCGGAAATCAGCCCCAGCATTTT. It codes for CASSSSVGNQPQHF. V usage is TRBV28 and J usage is TRBJ1-5; D ambiguous. CDR3 length: 14 residues. Trimming took off 4 bases at V and 4 bases at J, with 11 bases between the two ends. Per germline, CDR1 MDHEN and CDR2 SYDVKM. The full variable domain, completed using reference TRBV28 and TRBJ1-5, is DVKVTQSSRYLVKRTGEKVFLECVQDMDHENMFWYRQDPGLGLRLIYFSYDVKMKEKGDIPEGYSVSREKKERFSLILESASTNQTSMYLCASSSSVGNQPQHFGDGTRLSIL.